This T cell receptor beta chain came from a study of blood T cell repertoires in COVID-19. Study overall: Acute-phase and convalescent COVID-19 samples originated in the United States, Italy and Spain. PBMCs, B-cell-depleted T cells, or T cells were the source of the cDNA or gDNA that made up the material.

In this sample, this clone turned up a few times. As processed by the authors: Reference gene primer amplification in the assay estimated nucleated cell counts. Measured with immunoSEQ multiplex PCR; TCRdb has only the in-frame clones, and not every one. D and trimming come from the DNA, and the V and J calls and clone size come from that table. This table holds 130,000 to 150,000 clones, around 81% found once. Material: peripheral blood. The TCR sequence derives from a human donor with acute or convalescent COVID-19. The donor label of this sample is uncertain.

The CDR3 bases are TGTGCCAGCAGTCTCGACAAGTTCTACGAGCAGTACTTC. Translated, it gives CASSLDKFYEQYF. V gene TRBV5-4 combines with J gene TRBJ2-7; D remains ambiguous. This CDR3 contains 13 residues. V gave up 5 bases and J gave up 3 bases, with 12 bases separating them. In germline, CDR1 is SGHNT, CDR2 YYREEE (reference sequence).